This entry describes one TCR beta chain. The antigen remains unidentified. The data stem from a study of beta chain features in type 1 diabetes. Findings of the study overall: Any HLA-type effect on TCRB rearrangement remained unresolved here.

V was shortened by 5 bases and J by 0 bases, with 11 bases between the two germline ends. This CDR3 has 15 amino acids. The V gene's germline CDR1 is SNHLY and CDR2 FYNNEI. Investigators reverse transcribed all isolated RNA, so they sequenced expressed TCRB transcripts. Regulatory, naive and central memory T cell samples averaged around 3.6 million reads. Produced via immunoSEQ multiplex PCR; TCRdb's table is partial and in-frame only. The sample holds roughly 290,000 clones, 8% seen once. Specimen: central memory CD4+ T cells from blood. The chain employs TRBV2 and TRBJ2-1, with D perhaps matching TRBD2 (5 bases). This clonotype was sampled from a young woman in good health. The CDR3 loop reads CASSPRGPSYNEQFF. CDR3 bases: TGTGCCAGCAGTCCCCGAGGGCCCTCCTACAATGAGCAGTTCTTC.